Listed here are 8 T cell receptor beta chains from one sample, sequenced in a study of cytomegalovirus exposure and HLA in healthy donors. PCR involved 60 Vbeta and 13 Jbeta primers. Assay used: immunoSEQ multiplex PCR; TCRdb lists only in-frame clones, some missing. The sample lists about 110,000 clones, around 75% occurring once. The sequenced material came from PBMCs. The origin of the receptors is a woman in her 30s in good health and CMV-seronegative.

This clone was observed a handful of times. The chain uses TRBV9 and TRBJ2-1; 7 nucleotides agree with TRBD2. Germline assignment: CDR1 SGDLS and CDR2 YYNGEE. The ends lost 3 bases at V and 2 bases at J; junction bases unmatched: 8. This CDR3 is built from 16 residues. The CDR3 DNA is TGTGCCAGCAGCGCCAATCGGGGGGACGCCTACAATGAGCAGTTCTTC. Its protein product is CASSANRGDAYNEQFF.

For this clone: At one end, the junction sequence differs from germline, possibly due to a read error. CDR3 residues: CSSSSTREAFF. DNA for the CDR3: TGTTCCAGCAGCTCGACACGTGAAGCTTTCTTT. The J gene is TRBJ1-1, the V gene TRBV7-9; unclear D gene. The CDR3 runs to 11 residues. Germline loops: CDR1 SEHNR, CDR2 FQNEAQ (reference sequence).

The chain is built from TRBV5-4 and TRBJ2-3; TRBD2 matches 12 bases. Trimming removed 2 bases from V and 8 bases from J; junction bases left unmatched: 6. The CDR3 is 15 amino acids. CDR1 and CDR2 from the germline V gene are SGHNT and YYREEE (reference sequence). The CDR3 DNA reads TGTGCCAGCAGCTTTCCTAGCGGGAGGGAAGGTACGCAGTATTTT. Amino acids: CASSFPSGREGTQYF.

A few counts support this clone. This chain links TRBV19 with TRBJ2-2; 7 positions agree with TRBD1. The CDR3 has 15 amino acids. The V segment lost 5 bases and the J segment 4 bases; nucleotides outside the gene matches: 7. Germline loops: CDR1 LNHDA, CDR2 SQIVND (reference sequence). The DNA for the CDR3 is TGTGCCAGTAGTCAGAGGGCAGGGGGCACCGGGGAGCTGTTTTTT. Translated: CASSQRAGGTGELFF. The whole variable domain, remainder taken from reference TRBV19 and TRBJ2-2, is DGGITQSPKYLFRKEGQNVTLSCEQNLNHDAMYWYRQDPGQGLRLIYYSQIVNDFQKGDIAEGYSVSREKKESFPLTVTSAQKNPTAFYLCASSQRAGGTGELFFGEGSRLTVL.

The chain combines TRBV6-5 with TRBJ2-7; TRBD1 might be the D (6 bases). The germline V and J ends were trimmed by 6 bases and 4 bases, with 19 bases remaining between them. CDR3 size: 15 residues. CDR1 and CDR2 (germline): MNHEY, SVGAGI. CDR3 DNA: TGTGCCAGCAGAAGGGACACCGCTGGAATATACGAGCAGTACTTC. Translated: CASRRDTAGIYEQYF.

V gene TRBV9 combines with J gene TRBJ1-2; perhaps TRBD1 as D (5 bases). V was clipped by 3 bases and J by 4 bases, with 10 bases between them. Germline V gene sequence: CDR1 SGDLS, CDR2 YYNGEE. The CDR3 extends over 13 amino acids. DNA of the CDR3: TGTGCCAGCAGCGGGGGGAGGGTCTATGGCTACACCTTC. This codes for CASSGGRVYGYTF. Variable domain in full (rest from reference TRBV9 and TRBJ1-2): DSGVTQTPKHLITATGQRVTLRCSPRSGDLSVYWYQQSLDQGLQFLIQYYNGEERAKGNILERFSAQQFPDLHSELNLSSLELGDSALYFCASSGGRVYGYTFGSGTRLTVV.

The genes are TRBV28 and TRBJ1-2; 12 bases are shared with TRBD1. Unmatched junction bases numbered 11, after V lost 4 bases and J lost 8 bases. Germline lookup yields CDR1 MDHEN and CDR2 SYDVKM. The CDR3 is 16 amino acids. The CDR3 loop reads CASSSLGQGALGGYTF. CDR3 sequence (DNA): TGTGCCAGCAGTTCGCTGGGACAGGGGGCCCTCGGGGGCTACACCTTC.

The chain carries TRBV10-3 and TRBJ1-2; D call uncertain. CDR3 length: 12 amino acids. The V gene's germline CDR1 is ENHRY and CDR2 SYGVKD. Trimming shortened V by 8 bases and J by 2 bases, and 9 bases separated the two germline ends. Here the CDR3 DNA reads TGTGCCATCTCGGGGTTCAACTATGGCTACACCTTC. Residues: CAISGFNYGYTF.